The 20 T cell receptor beta chains reported below all come from one sample, sequenced in a study of memory CD4+ T cells and cytomegalovirus serostatus. The sort gate was single viable CD3+CD4+CD8-CD45RO+ cells for memory CD4+ T cells. This table comes from immunoSEQ multiplex PCR, and its TCRdb copy is limited to in-frame clones, with some not included. The repertoire has about 41,000 clones, about 85% of them found once; the top ten carry about 0.79%. Material for sequencing was memory CD4+ T cells from blood. Every receptor here comes from an adult in good health and CMV-seronegative.

The chain uses TRBV7-2 and TRBJ1-3, with D perhaps matching TRBD1 (5 bases). Germline V gene sequence: CDR1 SGHTA, CDR2 FQGNSA. V lost 4 bases, J lost 4 bases, and 11 bases lay in between. The CDR3 loop spans 14 amino acids. The CDR3 reads CASSSPGRGNTIYF. DNA for the CDR3: TGTGCCAGCAGCTCCCCAGGGCGGGGAAACACCATATATTTT.

The V gene is TRBV11-2, the J gene TRBJ1-2; TRBD1 agrees at 7 bases. The ends lost 5 bases at V and 2 bases at J; junction bases unmatched: 5. The CDR3 has 14 residues. CDR1 SGHAT and CDR2 FQNNGV come from the germline V gene. In DNA, the CDR3 is TGTGCCAGCAGCCCCGAGACAGGGAACTATGGCTACACCTTC. As protein: CASSPETGNYGYTF.

The chain carries TRBV2 and TRBJ2-5, with a weak D call TRBD1 (5 bases). CDR3 length: 15 amino acids. V shed 8 bases and J shed 5 bases, with 21 bases lying between them. In germline, CDR1 is SNHLY, CDR2 FYNNEI. The CDR3 DNA reads TGTGCCAGCGTAAAAGGTAGTGGGGCAGCGGAGACCCAGTACTTC. This gives the protein CASVKGSGAAETQYF.

CDR3 in amino acids: CASRDPGQLEAFF. CDR3 nucleotide sequence: TGTGCCAGCAGAGACCCGGGTCAACTTGAAGCTTTCTTT. The V and J genes are TRBV6-5 and TRBJ1-1; D is unresolved. The CDR3 loop spans 13 amino acids. Looked up from germline, CDR1 is MNHEY and CDR2 is SVGAGI. Trimming took 6 bases from V and 7 from J, leaving 15 bases between them.

The chain carries TRBV7-6 and TRBJ2-5; D perhaps matches TRBD2 (5 bases). This CDR3 spans 15 amino acids. Trimming shortened V by 5 bases and J by 5 bases, and 18 bases separated the two germline ends. The germline V gene has CDR1 SGHVS and CDR2 FNYEAQ. The CDR3 region has the DNA TGTGCCAGCAGCCTATCGCCTAGCTCTCGTGAGACCCAGTACTTC. Translation: CASSLSPSSRETQYF.

This CDR3 is CASSPRDGDTQYF. CDR3 DNA: TGTGCCAGCAGCCCCCGCGACGGAGATACGCAGTATTTT. The V gene is TRBV7-2, the J gene TRBJ2-3, with D uncertain. The germline V and J ends were trimmed by 5 bases and 5 bases, with 11 bases remaining between them. CDR3 length: 13 residues. The germline V gene encodes CDR1 SGHTA and CDR2 FQGNSA.

This chain connects TRBV6-1 to TRBJ2-7, with TRBD2 identical over 12 bases. Trimming cost V 5 bases and J 4 bases; bases outside gene matches: 3. The CDR3 sequence is 14 residues long. The germline CDR1 and CDR2 sequences are MNHNS and SASEGT. CDR3 protein: CASSPGLAGYEQYF. The CDR3 DNA reads as TGTGCCAGCAGTCCCGGACTAGCGGGATACGAGCAGTACTTC.

A word on this clone: Other DNA sequences from this sample encode an identical CDR3 as well. This chain connects TRBV30 to TRBJ1-1; the D is unclear. CDR1 GTSNPN and CDR2 SVGIG come from the germline V gene (reference sequence). The CDR3 is 13 residues long. Trimming pared 2 bases from V and 5 bases from J, leaving 12 bases between. Here the CDR3 reads CAWSKSERTEAFF. CDR3 nucleotide sequence: TGTGCCTGGAGTAAGTCGGAGAGGACTGAAGCTTTCTTT.

This rearrangement joins TRBV19 to TRBJ2-4; the D is unclear. Germline loops: CDR1 LNHDA, CDR2 SQIVND (reference sequence). Trimming cost V 7 bases and J 4 bases, with 14 bases left between them. The CDR3 runs 14 residues. The CDR3 region is CASMRTAGKNIQYF. CDR3 coding DNA: TGTGCCAGTATGAGGACGGCCGGAAAAAACATTCAGTACTTC.

The J gene is TRBJ2-1, the V gene TRBV5-1, with TRBD2 matching over 10 bases. The CDR3 runs to 16 residues. J lost 8 bases, V lost 3 bases, and 11 bases had no gene match. Germline V lookup: CDR1 SGHRS, CDR2 YFSETQ. DNA of the CDR3: TGCGCCAGCAGCTCCCAGCCCAGCGGGGGGGCCGATGAGCAGTTCTTC. This encodes CASSSQPSGGADEQFF.

The gene calls are TRBV2 and TRBJ1-1, with TRBD1 matching 8 bases. Germline trimming cut 3 bases from V and 3 bases from J; bases unmatched to any gene: 3. This CDR3 contains 14 residues. Germline V gene data show CDR1 as SNHLY and CDR2 as FYNNEI. The DNA of the CDR3 is TGTGCCAGCAGTGAGACAGGGGAATACACTGAAGCTTTCTTT. Its protein is CASSETGEYTEAFF.

In its sample, this clone was seen once. The chain recombines TRBV4-1 with TRBJ1-3, with D maybe TRBD1 (5 bases). Germline loops: CDR1 MGHRA, CDR2 YSYEKL. V was pared by 1 base and J by 2 bases, with 9 bases between. The CDR3 has 15 amino acids. The chain's CDR3 is CASSQGQGAGNTIYF. The CDR3 DNA sequence: TGCGCCAGCAGCCAAGGGCAGGGAGCTGGAAACACCATATATTTT.

The chain combines TRBV7-3 with TRBJ2-3, with 10 bases fitting TRBD2. The CDR3 extends over 14 amino acids. V lost 3 bases to trimming and J lost 5 bases; unmatched junction nucleotides: 2. Germline CDR1 SGHTA, CDR2 FQGTGA. This CDR3 is CASSLSSGGDTQYF. The CDR3, as DNA: TGTGCCAGCAGCTTGTCTAGCGGGGGAGATACGCAGTATTTT.

V usage is TRBV7-2 and J usage is TRBJ1-6; tentative D call: TRBD1 (5 bases). V lost 3 bases and J 7 bases, leaving 10 bases between the germline ends. Germline V gives CDR1 SGHTA, CDR2 FQGNSA. The CDR3 length is 14 residues. CDR3: CASSLQGGNSPLHF. CDR3 DNA sequence: TGTGCCAGCAGCTTGCAGGGTGGAAATTCACCCCTCCACTTT.

V is TRBV9 and J is TRBJ2-5; D gene uncertain. Per the germline V gene, CDR1 is SGDLS and CDR2 is YYNGEE. Trimming took 0 bases from V and 0 from J, leaving 3 bases between them. The CDR3 has 13 residues. The CDR3 region has the DNA TGTGCCAGCAGCGTAGGGGACCAAGAGACCCAGTACTTC. This encodes CASSVGDQETQYF. The full variable domain, in which reference TRBV9 and TRBJ2-5 provide the parts outside the CDR3, is DSGVTQTPKHLITATGQRVTLRCSPRSGDLSVYWYQQSLDQGLQFLIQYYNGEERAKGNILERFSAQQFPDLHSELNLSSLELGDSALYFCASSVGDQETQYFGPGTRLLVL.

The chain links TRBV5-1 to TRBJ2-5; TRBD2 agrees at 10 bases. The germline gives CDR1 SGHRS, CDR2 YFSETQ. With V trimmed by 0 bases and J by 0 bases, 2 bases remained unmatched. This CDR3 contains 16 residues. CDR3 sequence reads: CASSLALAGDQETQYF. CDR3 bases: TGCGCCAGCAGCTTGGCGCTAGCGGGGGACCAAGAGACCCAGTACTTC. Looking up the rest from reference TRBV5-1 and TRBJ2-5 gives the full variable domain: KAGVTQTPRYLIKTRGQQVTLSCSPISGHRSVSWYQQTPGQGLQFLFEYFSETQRNKGNFPGRFSGRQFSNSRSEMNVSTLELGDSALYLCASSLALAGDQETQYFGPGTRLLVL.

The V and J genes are TRBV28 and TRBJ1-1; D may be TRBD1 (6 bases). Germline assignment: CDR1 MDHEN and CDR2 SYDVKM. Trimming shortened V by 3 bases and J by 0 bases, and 11 bases separated the two germline ends. The CDR3 is made up of 15 amino acids. In nucleotides, the CDR3 is TGTGCCAGCAGTTTTGCAGGGGTCATGAACACTGAAGCTTTCTTT. Protein product: CASSFAGVMNTEAFF.

This sequence joins TRBV5-1 and TRBJ2-7; D gene uncertain. From germline, CDR1 is SGHRS and CDR2 YFSETQ. The CDR3 is 14 residues long. V was pared by 3 bases and J by 0 bases, with 10 bases between. CDR3 in amino acids: CASSYQAGSYEQYF. CDR3 nucleotide sequence: TGCGCCAGCAGCTACCAGGCCGGCTCCTACGAGCAGTACTTC.

The chain joins TRBV5-1 to TRBJ1-1, with D perhaps TRBD1 (6 bases). Germline values: CDR1 SGHRS, CDR2 YFSETQ. The CDR3 sequence is 13 residues long. V gave up 6 bases and J gave up 5 bases, with 14 bases separating them. In nucleotides, the CDR3 is TGCGCCAGCAAGAAGGGGGTAGAAACTGAAGCTTTCTTT. Its protein product is CASKKGVETEAFF. The full variable domain, completed using reference TRBV5-1 and TRBJ1-1, is KAGVTQTPRYLIKTRGQQVTLSCSPISGHRSVSWYQQTPGQGLQFLFEYFSETQRNKGNFPGRFSGRQFSNSRSEMNVSTLELGDSALYLCASKKGVETEAFFGQGTRLTVV.

This sequence joins TRBV15 and TRBJ2-3; weak D call: TRBD2 (5 bases). Trimming removed 5 bases from V and 0 bases from J, with 15 bases in between. Germline assignment: CDR1 LNHNV and CDR2 YYDKDF (reference sequence). This CDR3 is built from 16 residues. In nucleotides, the CDR3 is TGTGCCACCAGCTACCGACTGGACTCTAGCACAGATACGCAGTATTTT. Its translation: CATSYRLDSSTDTQYF.